This T cell receptor (beta chain) originates from a study of CD8+ T cells in alopecia areata (dated by TCRdb to the late 2010s). With regard to the full study: The treated patients, all with moderate-to-severe alopecia areata, were enrolled in an open-label pilot trial of oral tofacitinib given at 5 to 10 mg twice daily. Patients on tofacitinib were biopsied at baseline and after 4 and 24 weeks of treatment, and several of the patients also had a later scalp biopsy. Scalp clonality was compared among normal scalp (n=4), patchy alopecia areata scalp (n=8), and alopecia totalis/universalis scalp (n=8). The study used high-throughput TCRbeta sequencing to examine T cell clonal expansion in alopecia areata, in both the C3H/HeJ mouse model and human patients. Patients received tofacitinib for 6 to 18 months and were then followed off drug for 6 months to check for delayed response and recurrence. immunoSEQ multiplex PCR using 35 Vbeta forward primers and 13 Jbeta reverse primers was used to amplify TCRbeta CDR3 regions. In humans, TCRbeta sequencing was performed on scalp tissue and on sorted CD4+ and CD8+ peripheral blood T cells from healthy controls and from patients with patchy or totalis/universalis alopecia areata. For the treated patients, the SALT score, which quantifies what percentage of scalp surface area is affected, served as the measure of disease severity. RNA was extracted with the PAXgene miRNA kit for fixed scalp, the miRNeasy kit for PBMCs, and the RNeasy kit for mouse skin.

Study-level results and caveats: Tofacitinib significantly lowered scalp clonality and the number of expanded CD8+ clones among the top 100 scalp clones. Higher clonality and more expanded CD8+ clones were observed in lesional scalp than in normal scalp, particularly in alopecia totalis/universalis, a finding suggestive of antigenic drive. Compared with mice, TCR sequences shared between patients were less clear, possibly partly because of HLA diversity across the patient population. Unlike mouse skin, which is dominated by gammadelta T cells, normal human skin has resident alphabeta T cells that are also sequenced, and this complicates analysis of the scalp TCR repertoire. During tofacitinib treatment, many expanded lesional clones remained in scalp and blood, and this persistence may partly explain relapse after treatment is stopped. Because the treated cohort was small and had only one nonresponder, larger studies are needed to examine links between baseline CD8+ expansion and response.

As to this clone: Its target antigen remains unknown. Per-base qualities were not stored, and no clone one base away is much larger.

Sequences MNHEY (CDR1) and SMNVEV (CDR2) are obtained from the germline V gene (reference sequence). From the cysteine through the phenylalanine, the CDR3 covers 16 amino acids. Only the CDR3 DNA stays, 48 bases, in frame from base 1. Deletion took 3 bases off V and 6 bases off J, with a span of 19 bases between the germline ends. The library was generated by the immunoSEQ multiplex PCR assay. RNA was extracted from all samples and reverse transcribed into cDNA, which served as template for TCR sequencing. SuperScript III was used for first-strand cDNA synthesis, primed with a 2:1 mix of oligo-dT and random hexamers. A synthetic immune receptor repertoire was used to gauge amplification bias, and whatever bias remained was removed computationally. The published analysis was carried out like this. After raw reads were preprocessed to remove errors, the CDR3 was defined following IMGT conventions as running from the conserved cysteine to phenylalanine. Clonality was calculated as 1 minus Shannon entropy normalized by log2 of the number of productive unique TCRs. CD4 or CD8 identity of scalp clones was inferred by cross-referencing scalp TCRbeta sequences with sorted blood CD4 and CD8 repertoires. Drawn from immuneACCESS, this table holds only the in-frame rearrangements with V and J called that TCRdb kept. Clones are partly lost; checked studies trace under half to an unresolved V gene and leave the rest unexplained. The V and J calls and clone size were taken over from that table, and D and trimming were inferred from the DNA. The sample data list some 99,000 clones, and 50% to 75% of these were observed just once. The ten largest clones take up about 14% of the sample.

This sample's time point label indicates: around 4 weeks on oral tofacitinib. The intended sense of this specimen's treatment or condition label: oral pan-JAK inhibitor, 5-10 mg twice daily. Lesional scalp punch biopsies and peripheral blood were collected from alopecia areata patients. PBMCs were isolated by density centrifugation and stained for CD3, CD4 and CD8, and CD4+ and CD8+ T cells were sorted on a FACSAria. The source was CD8+ T cells sorted from blood, collected at week 4, from a patient treated with tofacitinib. Recombination joined TRBV27 with TRBJ2-3, and perhaps TRBD1 as D gene, on 7 matching bases. The TCR comes from a human donor with alopecia areata. CDR3 protein: CASSFSAPTGRDTQYF. The DNA reads TGTGCCAGCAGTTTCTCAGCCCCGACAGGGAGGGATACGCAGTATTTT.